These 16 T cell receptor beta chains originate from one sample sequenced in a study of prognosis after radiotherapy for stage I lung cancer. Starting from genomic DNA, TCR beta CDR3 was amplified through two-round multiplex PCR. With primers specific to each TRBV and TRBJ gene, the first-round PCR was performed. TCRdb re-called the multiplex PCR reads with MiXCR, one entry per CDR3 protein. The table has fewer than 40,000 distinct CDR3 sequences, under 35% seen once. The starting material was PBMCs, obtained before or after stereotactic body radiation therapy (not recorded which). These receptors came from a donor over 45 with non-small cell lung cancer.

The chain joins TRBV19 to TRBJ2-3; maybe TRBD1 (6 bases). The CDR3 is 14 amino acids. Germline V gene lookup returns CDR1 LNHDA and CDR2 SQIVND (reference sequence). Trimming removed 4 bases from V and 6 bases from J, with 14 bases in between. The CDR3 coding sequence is TGTGCCAGTAGTAGTGACAGGCCAGGGGATACGCAGTATTTT. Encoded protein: CASSSDRPGDTQYF. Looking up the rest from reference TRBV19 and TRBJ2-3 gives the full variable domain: DGGITQSPKYLFRKEGQNVTLSCEQNLNHDAMYWYRQDPGQGLRLIYYSQIVNDFQKGDIAEGYSVSREKKESFPLTVTSAQKNPTAFYLCASSSDRPGDTQYFGPGTRLTVL.

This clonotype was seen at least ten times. The CDR3: CSAPIAGLPGGQFF. CDR3 in DNA: TGCAGTGCCCCCATAGCGGGGCTTCCTGGGGGGCAGTTCTTC. The J gene is TRBJ2-1, the V gene TRBV20-1; 8 nucleotides match TRBD2. CDR1 DFQATT and CDR2 SNEGSKA come from the germline V gene (reference sequence). The CDR3 has 14 amino acids. Trimming at V came to 6 bases and at J to 12 bases, leaving 16 bases not matched to a gene.

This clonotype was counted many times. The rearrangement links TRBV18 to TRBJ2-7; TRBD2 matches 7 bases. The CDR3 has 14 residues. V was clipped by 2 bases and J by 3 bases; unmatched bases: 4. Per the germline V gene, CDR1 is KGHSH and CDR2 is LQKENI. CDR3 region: CASSPGLAVYEQYF. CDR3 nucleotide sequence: TGTGCCAGCTCACCAGGCCTAGCGGTCTACGAGCAGTACTTC.

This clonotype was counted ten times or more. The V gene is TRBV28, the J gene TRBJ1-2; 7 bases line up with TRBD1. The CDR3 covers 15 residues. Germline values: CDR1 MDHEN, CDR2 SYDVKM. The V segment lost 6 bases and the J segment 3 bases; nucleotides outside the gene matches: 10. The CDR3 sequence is CASSSFGTDHYGYTF. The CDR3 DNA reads TGTGCCAGCAGCTCCTTCGGGACAGATCACTATGGCTACACCTTC.

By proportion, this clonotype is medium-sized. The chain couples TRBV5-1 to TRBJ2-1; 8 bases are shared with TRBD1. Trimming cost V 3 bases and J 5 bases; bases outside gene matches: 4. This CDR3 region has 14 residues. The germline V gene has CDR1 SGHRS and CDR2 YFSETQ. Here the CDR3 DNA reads TGCGCCAGCAGCTGGACAGGGTCCGACAATGAGCAGTTCTTC. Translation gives CASSWTGSDNEQFF.

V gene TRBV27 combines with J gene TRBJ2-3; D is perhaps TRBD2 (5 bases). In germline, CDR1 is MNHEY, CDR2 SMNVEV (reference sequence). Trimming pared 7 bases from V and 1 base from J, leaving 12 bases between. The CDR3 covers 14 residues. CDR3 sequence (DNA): TGTGCCAGCACCTTCATCGGGGGCACAGATACGCAGTATTTT. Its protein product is CASTFIGGTDTQYF.

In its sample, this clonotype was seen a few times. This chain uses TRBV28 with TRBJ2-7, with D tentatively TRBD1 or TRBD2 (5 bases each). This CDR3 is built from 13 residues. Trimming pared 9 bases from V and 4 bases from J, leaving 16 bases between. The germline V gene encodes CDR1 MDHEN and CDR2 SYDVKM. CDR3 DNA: TGTGCCAGGCCGGGACCCCAAGAGTACGAGCAGTACTTC. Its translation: CARPGPQEYEQYF.

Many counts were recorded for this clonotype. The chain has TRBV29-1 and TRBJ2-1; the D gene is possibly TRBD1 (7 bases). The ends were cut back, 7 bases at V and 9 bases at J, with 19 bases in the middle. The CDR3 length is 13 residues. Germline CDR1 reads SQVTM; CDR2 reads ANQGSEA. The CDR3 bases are TGCAGCGCTGGACAGGTCAGGGGAGGTGAGCAGTTCTTC. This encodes CSAGQVRGGEQFF.

The CDR3 here is CASSWSPDRGHEQFF. The CDR3 DNA is TGCGCCAGCAGCTGGTCCCCGGACAGGGGCCATGAGCAGTTCTTC. This chain uses TRBV5-1 with TRBJ2-1; 9 nucleotides line up with TRBD1. The germline V gene encodes CDR1 SGHRS and CDR2 YFSETQ. The V segment lost 3 bases and the J segment 8 bases; nucleotides outside the gene matches: 9. The CDR3 is made up of 15 amino acids.

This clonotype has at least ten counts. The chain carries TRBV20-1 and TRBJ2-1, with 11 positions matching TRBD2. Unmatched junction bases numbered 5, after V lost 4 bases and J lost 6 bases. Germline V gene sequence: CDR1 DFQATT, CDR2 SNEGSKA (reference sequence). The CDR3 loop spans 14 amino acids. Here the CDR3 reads CSATATSGSNEQFF. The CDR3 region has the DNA TGCAGTGCTACCGCTACTAGCGGGAGCAATGAGCAGTTCTTC.

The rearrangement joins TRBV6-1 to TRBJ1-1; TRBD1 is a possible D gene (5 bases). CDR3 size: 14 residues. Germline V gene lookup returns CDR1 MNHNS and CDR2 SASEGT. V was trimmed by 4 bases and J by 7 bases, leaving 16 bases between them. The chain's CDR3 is CASSVLLQGDEAFF. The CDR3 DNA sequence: TGTGCCAGCAGTGTACTACTTCAGGGAGATGAAGCTTTCTTT.

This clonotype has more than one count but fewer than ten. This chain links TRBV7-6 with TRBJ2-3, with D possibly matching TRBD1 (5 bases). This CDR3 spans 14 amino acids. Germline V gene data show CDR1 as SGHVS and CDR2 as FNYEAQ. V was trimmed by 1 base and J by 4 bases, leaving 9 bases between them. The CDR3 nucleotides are TGTGCCAGCAGCTTAGTTCAGGGCGCAGATACGCAGTATTTT. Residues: CASSLVQGADTQYF.

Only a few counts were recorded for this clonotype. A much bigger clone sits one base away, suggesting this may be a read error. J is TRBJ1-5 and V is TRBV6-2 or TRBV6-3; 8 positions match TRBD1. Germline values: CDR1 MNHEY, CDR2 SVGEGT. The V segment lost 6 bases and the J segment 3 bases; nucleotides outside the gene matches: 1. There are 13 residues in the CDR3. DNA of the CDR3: TGTGCCAGCAGGGACAGGGTCAATCAGCCCCAGCATTTT. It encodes CASRDRVNQPQHF.

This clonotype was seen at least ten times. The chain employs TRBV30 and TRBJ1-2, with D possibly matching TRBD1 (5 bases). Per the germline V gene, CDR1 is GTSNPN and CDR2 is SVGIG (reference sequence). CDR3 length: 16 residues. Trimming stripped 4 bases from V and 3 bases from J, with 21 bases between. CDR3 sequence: CAWNLDTYPGDYGYTF. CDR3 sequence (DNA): TGTGCCTGGAATCTGGACACCTACCCTGGTGACTATGGCTACACCTTC.

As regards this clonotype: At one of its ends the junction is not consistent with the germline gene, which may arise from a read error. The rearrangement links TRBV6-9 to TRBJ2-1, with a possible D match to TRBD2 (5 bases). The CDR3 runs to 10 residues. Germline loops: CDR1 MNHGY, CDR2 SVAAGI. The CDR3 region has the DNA TGTGCCAGCAGTTGCTGGGAGCATTTCTTC. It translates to CASSCWEHFF.

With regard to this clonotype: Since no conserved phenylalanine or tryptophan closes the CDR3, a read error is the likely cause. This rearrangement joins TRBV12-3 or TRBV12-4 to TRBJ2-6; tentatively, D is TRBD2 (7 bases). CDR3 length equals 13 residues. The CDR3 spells CASTLGGDNVLTS. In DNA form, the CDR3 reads TGTGCCAGCACCCTAGGGGGGGACAACGTCCTGACTTCC.